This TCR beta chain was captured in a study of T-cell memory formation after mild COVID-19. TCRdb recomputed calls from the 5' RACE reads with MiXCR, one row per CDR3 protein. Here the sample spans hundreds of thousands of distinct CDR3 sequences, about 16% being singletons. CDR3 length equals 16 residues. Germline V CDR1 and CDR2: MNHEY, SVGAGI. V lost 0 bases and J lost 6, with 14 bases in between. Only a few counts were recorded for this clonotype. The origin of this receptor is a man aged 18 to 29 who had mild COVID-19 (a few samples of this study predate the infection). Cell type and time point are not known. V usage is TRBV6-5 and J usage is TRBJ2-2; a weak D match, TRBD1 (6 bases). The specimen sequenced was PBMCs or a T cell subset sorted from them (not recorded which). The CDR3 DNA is TGTGCCAGCAGTTACTCTCATTACAGGGAAGCCGGGGAGCTGTTTTTT. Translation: CASSYSHYREAGELFF.